This is a list of T cell receptor beta chains from one sample in a study of OX40 agonist ivuxolimab in advanced cancers. The repertoire was sequenced with immunoSEQ multiplex PCR; TCRdb's copy has only in-frame clones and lacks some. Here the sample spans approximately 82,000 clones, approximately 85% being singletons. The material was CD4+ or CD8+ T cells sorted from blood, obtained in a trial of the OX40 agonist ivuxolimab. The receptors shown here come from an adult with an advanced solid tumor such as melanoma, head and neck, liver or kidney cancer. Each CDR3 is given with its conserved first and last residue. The D gene is left open where the match is weak. Some rows have no size entry. The others give once, few or many, or a class for an expanded clone.

v_gene	j_gene	abundance	d_gene	CDR3nt	CDR3aa
TRBV19	TRBJ1-6	NA	NA	TGTGCCAGTAGTCCCCGACGAGCGACAGGACGGAATTCACCCCTCCACTTT	CASSPRRATGRNSPLHF
TRBV18	TRBJ2-5	NA	NA	TGTGCCAGCTCACCAGCGGAGACCCAGTACTTC	CASSPAETQYF
TRBV6-5	TRBJ2-1	NA	NA	TGTGCCAGCAGTCTTTTGGATGAGCAGTTCTTC	CASSLLDEQFF
TRBV7-6	TRBJ1-1	NA	NA	TGTGCCAGCAGCCGGGACAAGAACACTGAAGCTTTCTTT	CASSRDKNTEAFF
TRBV5-6	TRBJ2-5	NA	NA	TGTGCCAGCAGCTTGCCTGCGGGCGAGACCCAGTACTTC	CASSLPAGETQYF
TRBV11-1	TRBJ2-5	NA	NA	TGTGCCAGCAGCCAAGCGGGACAAGGAGAGACCCAGTACTTC	CASSQAGQGETQYF
TRBV29-1	TRBJ1-2	NA	NA	TGCAGCGTTGAGGGGAGCCACAGGGTAAGCTATCATTCTGGCTACACCTTC	CSVEGSHRVSYHSGYTF
TRBV19	TRBJ1-1	NA	NA	TGTGCCAGTAGTATTTCTGGGTTCAGGGGGAACACTGAAGCTTTCTTT	CASSISGFRGNTEAFF
TRBV7-2	TRBJ1-5	few	NA	TGTGCCAGCAGCTCGGCCACGGGGCAGCCCCAGCATTTT	CASSSATGQPQHF
TRBV9	TRBJ2-2	NA	NA	TGTGCCAGCAGCGTAGAGGGGTGGGGAAACACCGGGGAGCTGTTTTTT	CASSVEGWGNTGELFF
TRBV20-1	TRBJ1-2	NA	NA	TGCAGTGCAGGGGGACCTAAAGGCTACACCTTC	CSAGGPKGYTF
TRBV28	TRBJ2-5	NA	TRBD2	TGTGCCAGCAGTAGCGGGGTAGAGACCCAGTACTTC	CASSSGVETQYF
TRBV11-3	TRBJ1-1	NA	NA	TGTGCCAGCAGCTTAGGAGAGAACACTGAAGCTTTCTTT	CASSLGENTEAFF
TRBV30	TRBJ2-7	NA	TRBD2	TGTGCCTGGAGTCCCGGACTAGCGGGGGGATCCTACGAGCAGTACTTC	CAWSPGLAGGSYEQYF
TRBV28	TRBJ1-5	NA	NA	TGTGCCAGCAGTTTTTCCGGATCCGATTTGTGGGCAATTGTCAATCAGCCCCAGCATTTT	CASSFSGSDLWAIVNQPQHF
TRBV7-3	TRBJ2-1	NA	TRBD2	TGTGCCAGCAGCTTATCCAGCGGGGGGCGCTCCTACAATGAGCAGTTCTTC	CASSLSSGGRSYNEQFF
TRBV30	TRBJ1-5	NA	NA	TGTGCCTGGAATAAGGCGGGGGGATACAACCAGCCCCAGCATTTT	CAWNKAGGYNQPQHF
TRBV18	TRBJ2-7	NA	NA	TGTGCCAGCTCCCCTCAGATCGGGAACGAGCAGTACTTC	CASSPQIGNEQYF
TRBV10-1	TRBJ1-2	NA	NA	TGCGCCAGCAGTGAGTGTATTGGAAGGACAGCACCCTATGGCTACACCTTC	CASSECIGRTAPYGYTF
TRBV7-2	TRBJ2-5	NA	NA	TGTGCCAGCAGCCCCGCGGCGGGGTTGGAGACCCAGTACTTC	CASSPAAGLETQYF
TRBV5-1	TRBJ1-6	NA	NA	TGCGCCAGCAGCCCAGAGAGATACTCCTATAATTCACCCCTCCACTTT	CASSPERYSYNSPLHF
TRBV18	TRBJ2-5	NA	NA	TGTGCCAGCTCACCACCGGCGGAGACCCAGTACTTC	CASSPPAETQYF
TRBV19	TRBJ1-5	NA	NA	TGTGCCAGTAGTACCAATAGCAATCAGCCCCAGCATTTT	CASSTNSNQPQHF
TRBV5-1	TRBJ1-4	NA	NA	TGCGCCAGCAGCATACCCGGGCCCCGAGGGGAAAAACTGTTTTTT	CASSIPGPRGEKLFF
TRBV7-2	TRBJ1-6	NA	NA	TGTGCCAGCAGTTTTGACTTTAATTCACCCCTCCACTTT	CASSFDFNSPLHF
TRBV20-1	TRBJ2-7	NA	NA	TGCAGTGCTAGAGCGGGCGGATTTTACTTC	CSARAGGFYF
TRBV11-2	TRBJ2-1	NA	TRBD2	TGTGCCAGCAGCTTGGATCTAGCGGGGGGGGTCAATGAGCAGTTCTTC	CASSLDLAGGVNEQFF
TRBV5-1	TRBJ1-4	NA	NA	TGCGCCAGCAGCTTGGCCAACGGGCGAACTAATGAAAAACTGTTTTTT	CASSLANGRTNEKLFF
TRBV19	TRBJ1-5	NA	NA	TGTGCCAGTAGTCCGCTGGGAACGAATCAGCCCCAGCATTTT	CASSPLGTNQPQHF
TRBV2	TRBJ1-2	NA	NA	TGTGCCAGCAGTGAGTCCAGGGCCAACTATGGCTACACCTTC	CASSESRANYGYTF
TRBV7-9	TRBJ2-2	NA	TRBD2	TGTGCCAGCAGCTTATTGCGCGGGGGTACCGGGGAGCTGTTTTTT	CASSLLRGGTGELFF
TRBV6-1	TRBJ2-1	few	TRBD2	TGTGCATCGGCACTAGCGGGGAAAAATGAGCAGTTCTTC	CASALAGKNEQFF
TRBV6-5	TRBJ1-5	NA	NA	TGTGCCAGCAGTGAAGGGGGAAGCAATCAGCCCCAGCATTTT	CASSEGGSNQPQHF
TRBV20-1	TRBJ2-5	NA	NA	TGCAGTGCTAGAGAGGGGGAGACCCAGTACTTC	CSAREGETQYF